This T cell receptor (beta chain) was recovered during a study of CD8 T cells in ankylosing spondylitis. Study-wide points: The study looked at matched synovial fluid samples from ankylosing spondylitis patients. Disease-linked clones were reported to be significantly enriched there.

This clonotype was detected ten times or more. Its antigen remains unknown. TCRdb re-analysed the 5' RACE reads in MiXCR, keeping a single row per CDR3 protein. This table has about 160,000 distinct CDR3 sequences, about a sixth appearing once. The specimen was blood, either unsorted or a sorted T cell fraction (not recorded which). This clonotype originated in a male donor with ankylosing spondylitis or in good health (not recorded which).

CDR3 amino acids: CASSFDVGTVGIYSNQPQHF. The CDR3 DNA follows: TGTGCCAGCAGTTTTGATGTCGGGACAGTGGGGATTTATAGCAATCAGCCCCAGCATTTT. This chain joins TRBV12-3 or TRBV12-4 and TRBJ1-5, with 7 bases matching TRBD1. This CDR3 comprises 20 residues. J gave up 0 bases and V 3 bases, and 17 bases lay outside the gene matches.